A selection of T cell receptor beta chains follows, all from one sample in a study of circulating and synovial CD4+ cells in juvenile arthritis. Data came from immunoSEQ multiplex PCR; TCRdb stores just in-frame clones and leaves some out. Of about 30,000 clones listed, approximately 92% are singletons. What was sequenced was CD4+ T cells from blood. The receptors here all came from a human donor with juvenile idiopathic arthritis. Each CDR3 is given with its conserved first and last residue.

v_gene,CDR3aa
TRBV18,CASSPGQGAGGAFF
TRBV6-1,CASSERGGSTDTQYF
TRBV28,CASSLLQGSHRGYSYGYTF
TRBV28,CASSFPTKGGNQPQHF
TRBV5-4,CASSQLAVHNEQFF
TRBV19,CASRNGVLLYF
TRBV18,CASSPVTGDSSYEQYF
TRBV30,CAWSVRRQGAYYGYTF
TRBV19,CASSSGEGVFF
TRBV28,CASSAPGQGLYEQYF
TRBV7-9,CASSLEQGSEQYF
TRBV30,CAWSVGVIRSNQPQHF
TRBV5-4,CASRLAGGPMTQYF
TRBV29-1,CSVETGPLGTQYF
TRBV5-1,CASRGGGPSTDTQYF
TRBV14,CASSQIRRTRVGFDTQYF
TRBV11-1,CASSFPTGTDTDTQYF
TRBV5-5,CASSLRQVGMNTEAFF
TRBV5-4,CASSWGGASPKNIQYF
TRBV30,CAWKPHRLAVYEQYF
TRBV25-1,CASSESLAGHQYNEQFF
TRBV6-6,CASSYSRGAPDQPQHF
TRBV15,CATSSLGTVFSYEQYF
TRBV5-1,CASSSQGSWATNEKLFF
TRBV11-2,CASSSTGRYGYTF
TRBV25-1,CASNKQGSYEQYF
TRBV18,CASSPQQQGDEQYF
TRBV5-4,CASSSSGSKADTQYF
TRBV2,CASSEEKGQGRKFF
TRBV5-1,CASSLATGPGDEQYF
TRBV4-1,CASSSPLGSQFF
TRBV6-1,CASSEALLGGAKNIQYF
TRBV9,CASSAKVVGRSYNEQFF
TRBV6-5,CASSLGGTSGTDTQYF
TRBV28,CASTTSSGRTYEQYF
TRBV7-9,CASSFPRGVWETQYF
TRBV7-9,CASSQRQGAEKLFF
TRBV4-2,CASSQSPLAGTDTQYF
TRBV4-1,CASSQLGLGGYNEQFF
TRBV7-9,CASSRLGDYGYTF
TRBV5-1,CASSPGLAGEAEQFF
TRBV2,CASSDPAGGFYEQYF
TRBV5-6,CASSFSETQYF
TRBV18,CASSPPTAGETQYF
TRBV5-1,CASTQGGGDPSYEQYF
TRBV5-1,CASSLLLSGTGVNGYTF
TRBV7-9,CASSRGYEQYF
TRBV29-1,CSVFEEAPWAGANVLTF
TRBV19,CASSRGQGNTEAFF
TRBV6-6,CASRHRLAASTDTQYF
TRBV4-1,CASSQGAGLGDTIYF
TRBV5-1,CASSDQGGGTEAFF